This TCR beta chain was captured in a study of T-cell reconstitution after alpha-beta-depleted transplantation in children. J gave up 3 bases and V 5 bases, and 3 bases lay outside the gene matches. Germline V gives CDR1 DFQATT, CDR2 SNEGSKA (reference sequence). This CDR3 is built from 12 residues. Unique molecular identifiers were built into the TCRbeta library. One entry per CDR3 protein, called by TCRdb with MiXCR from the PCR reads. This table has just over 950,000 distinct CDR3 sequences, about 30% appearing once. The receptor was derived from a boy younger than two who had a stem cell transplant for SCID, so the T cells may come from the graft donor. The sample consisted of PBMCs, mostly from graft donor cells, taken 360 days after TCRalphabeta/CD19-depleted stem cell transplant. V and J are TRBV20-1 and TRBJ2-5; 7 bases match TRBD1. CDR3: CSAGGQKETQYF. CDR3 nucleotide sequence: TGCAGTGCTGGGGGACAGAAAGAGACCCAGTACTTC.